Listed here is a single T cell receptor beta chain. Its antigen is undetermined. The CDR3 contains 16 residues. CDR1 is SGHRS and CDR2 is YFSETQ in the germline V gene. J lost 0 bases, V lost 4 bases, and 4 bases had no gene match. The sample originates from a study of persistence of HIV-infected CD4 T cells. Sequencing used immunoSEQ version 4 in survey mode. The method was immunoSEQ multiplex PCR; TCRdb's version includes in-frame clones alone and lacks a portion of them. The table shows approximately 44,000 clones, with roughly 90% occurring only once. General study results and limits: Compared with CD3/CD28-stimulated cells, CMV- and Gag-responding cells showed lower TCRbeta richness. Within sorted populations, more oligoclonal TCRs accompanied more oligoclonal proviruses.

Cells were stimulated nonspecifically with anti-CD3/anti-CD28 magnetic beads. Sorting selected CD4+ T cells upregulating both CD40 ligand and CD69. Adults with HIV-1 started suppressive ART while chronically infected. The sample here was CD4+ T cells sorted from PBMCs after approximately 19-hour stimulation, taken from a patient who received antiretroviral therapy. The chain links TRBV5-1 to TRBJ1-4; 9 nucleotides match TRBD1. This receptor was taken from an adult man with HIV who was CMV-seropositive. CDR3 in amino acids: CASSAGQGPTNEKLFF. The CDR3 DNA reads as TGCGCCAGCAGCGCCGGACAGGGGCCAACTAATGAAAAACTGTTTTTT.